A selection of T cell receptor beta chains follows, all from one sample in a study of blood T cell repertoires in COVID-19. Repertoires were generated with immunoSEQ multiplex PCR, while TCRdb's copy carries only in-frame clones and drops some. In the table there are about 330,000 clones, about 82% of which are singletons. The sample comprised peripheral blood. All receptors come from a human donor in a cohort sampled during active COVID-19. The conserved cysteine and the conserved F or W are not part of the CDR3 here. Part of the rows lack a size; the others show once, few, many or a class for expanded clones.

TRBV25-1,once,ASTAGGLPNTEAF
TRBV14,.,ASSLTGTGGLGYT
TRBV5-4,.,ASSGSGSTDTQY
TRBV4-2,.,ASSQDLRLAGGYTGELF
TRBV5-4,.,ASSLAIAVGSNEQF
TRBV5-6,.,ASHTNGGSNYGYT
TRBV7-2,.,ASSLLAGKKDTQY
TRBV7-8,.,ASSRETTVQETQY
TRBV14,.,ASSQVSGFEEY
TRBV3-1/TRBV3-2,.,ASSQRYVLT
TRBV14,.,ASSHNSRASGTYEQY
TRBV7-3,once,ASSLTGGTDTQY
TRBV7-9,many,ASSLLSDTQY
TRBV6-5,once,ASSYRQSNEKLF
TRBV27,.,ASSTQATGSNEQF
TRBV11-1,once,ASSLEASRELF